Following are 25 T cell receptor beta chains from one sample sequenced in a study of T-cell memory formation after mild COVID-19. TCRdb used MiXCR to reprocess the 5' RACE reads, holding one entry per CDR3 protein. The sample holds around 340,000 distinct CDR3 sequences, around 13% seen once. Sequenced material: PBMCs or a T cell subset sorted from them (not recorded which). The receptors come from a man aged 18 to 35 who had mild COVID-19 (a few samples of this study predate the infection). Cell type and time point are not known.

In this sample, this clonotype turned up many times. V and J are TRBV20-1 and TRBJ1-4; unclear D gene. The V and J ends lost 3 bases and 8 bases respectively, with 13 bases between them. The CDR3 contains 13 residues. Looked up from germline, CDR1 is DFQATT and CDR2 is SNEGSKA (reference sequence). DNA for the CDR3: TGCAGTGCTAGCGTTCGGGTCGACGAAAAACTGTTTTTT. Translation: CSASVRVDEKLFF.

This clonotype has more than one count but fewer than ten. The chain joins TRBV12-3 or TRBV12-4 to TRBJ1-6; TRBD1 is a possible D gene (6 bases). V dropped 4 bases and J dropped 8 bases, with 9 bases sitting between them. This CDR3 is built from 13 residues. CDR3 in DNA: TGTGCCAGCAGTTCCAGGGGTGATTCACCCCTCCACTTT. Translated, it gives CASSSRGDSPLHF.

V is TRBV12-3 or TRBV12-4 and J is TRBJ2-5; perhaps D is TRBD1 or TRBD2 (6 bases each). The CDR3 consists of 14 residues. Trimming left V 6 bases short and J 6 bases short, with 17 bases between. The CDR3: CASSRGQGTKTQYF. The CDR3 nucleotides read TGTGCCAGCAGCCGGGGGCAGGGAACGAAGACCCAGTACTTC.

This clonotype came up many times. The CDR3 protein is CRIGGGTEAFF. The CDR3 nucleotides are TGCAGGATAGGAGGGGGCACTGAAGCTTTCTTT. The chain joins TRBV20-1 to TRBJ1-1, with D possibly being TRBD1 (6 bases). This CDR3 has 11 residues. Germline CDR1 DFQATT, CDR2 SNEGSKA (reference sequence).

This clonotype appeared many times. The gene calls are TRBV7-6 and TRBJ2-2; the D is unclear. Trimming left V 2 bases short and J 4 bases short, with 8 bases between. The CDR3 is 14 amino acids. Germline V gene sequence: CDR1 SGHVS, CDR2 FNYEAQ. CDR3 nucleotides: TGTGCCAGCAGCTTAAGCTCCGTCACCGGGGAGCTGTTTTTT. It specifies CASSLSSVTGELFF.

This clonotype was seen only a few times. The chain is built from TRBV29-1 and TRBJ2-7; perhaps TRBD1 as D (7 bases). CDR3 length: 14 residues. V lost 7 bases to trimming and J lost 2 bases, with 18 bases between them. Germline CDR1 is SQVTM and CDR2 is ANQGSEA. The CDR3 region has the DNA TGCAGCGCCCCATGGGCGGGACAGACCTACGAGCAGTACTTC. It specifies CSAPWAGQTYEQYF.

This clonotype occurred a few times. This chain connects TRBV27 to TRBJ1-5; D gene ambiguous. V shed 2 bases and J shed 5 bases, with 7 bases lying between them. Germline CDR1 MNHEY, CDR2 SMNVEV (reference sequence). CDR3 length: 13 amino acids. The chain's CDR3 is CASSLGPDQPQHF. As DNA, the CDR3 is TGTGCCAGCAGTTTAGGCCCTGATCAGCCCCAGCATTTT.

This chain connects TRBV19 to TRBJ1-5, with D possibly TRBD1 on 5 matching bases. The germline V and J ends were trimmed by 3 bases and 2 bases, with 11 bases remaining between them. This CDR3 contains 15 residues. Germline V gene sequence: CDR1 LNHDA, CDR2 SQIVND (reference sequence). The CDR3 sequence: CASSITGRGNQPQHF. CDR3 bases: TGTGCCAGTAGTATTACCGGCAGGGGCAATCAGCCCCAGCATTTT.

This clonotype was picked up a small number of times. V and J are TRBV7-2 and TRBJ1-2; 8 positions match TRBD1. The CDR3 is 15 residues long. After removal of 5 bases from V and 8 bases from J, the junction contained 13 bases not matched to a gene. Germline CDR1 is SGHTA and CDR2 is FQGNSA. The CDR3 region is CASSAQGGAPDGYTF. CDR3 nucleotides: TGTGCCAGCAGCGCACAGGGGGGGGCGCCGGACGGCTACACCTTC.

V gene TRBV6-2 or TRBV6-3 combines with J gene TRBJ2-3; 8 bases are a match to TRBD2. Germline V gene data show CDR1 as MNHEY and CDR2 as SVGEGT. CDR3 size: 15 residues. Germline trimming cut 5 bases from V and 0 bases from J; bases unmatched to any gene: 4. The CDR3 nucleotides are TGTGCCAGCAGTGACACGGGGGGGAGCACAGATACGCAGTATTTT. Encoded protein: CASSDTGGSTDTQYF.

In its sample, this clonotype was seen many times. The genes are TRBV20-1 and TRBJ2-3, with a tentative D call TRBD2 (5 bases). This CDR3 comprises 14 residues. V was pared by 5 bases and J by 1 base, with 13 bases between. Germline-derived CDR1 and CDR2 are DFQATT and SNEGSKA (reference sequence). CDR3: CSAEPGIGTDTQYF. The DNA for the CDR3 is TGCAGTGCTGAGCCGGGAATCGGCACAGATACGCAGTATTTT.

The chain recombines TRBV29-1 with TRBJ2-7, with no clear D. V lost 2 bases, J lost 7 bases, and 12 bases lay in between. From germline, CDR1 is SQVTM and CDR2 ANQGSEA. The CDR3 is 12 residues long. CDR3 in DNA: TGCAGCGTTGAAAAGGGATTAGGGGAGCAGTACTTC. Its translation: CSVEKGLGEQYF.

This clonotype has a handful of counts. The genes are TRBV12-3 or TRBV12-4 and TRBJ1-1, with D unclear. V dropped 6 bases and J dropped 1 base, with 15 bases sitting between them. CDR3 length equals 15 residues. CDR3 sequence: CASRTTWDSNTEAFF. For the CDR3, the DNA is TGTGCCAGCAGGACGACATGGGATTCGAACACTGAAGCTTTCTTT.

The V and J genes are TRBV19 and TRBJ2-1, with D unresolved. V was pared by 7 bases and J by 4 bases, with 5 bases between. The CDR3 has 11 residues. Germline V gene lookup returns CDR1 LNHDA and CDR2 SQIVND (reference sequence). As DNA, the CDR3 is TGTGCCAGTACAGAGTACAATGAGCAGTTCTTC. Encoded protein: CASTEYNEQFF.

The chain carries TRBV12-3 or TRBV12-4 and TRBJ1-1, with D unresolved. V was cut by 5 bases and J by 4 bases, with 11 bases left in between. The length of the CDR3 is 13 residues. This chain's CDR3 is CASSITWGTEAFF. The CDR3 DNA is TGTGCCAGCAGTATTACTTGGGGCACTGAAGCTTTCTTT.

J is TRBJ2-7 and V is TRBV11-2; D possibly matches TRBD1 or TRBD2 (5 bases each). Deletions cut 3 bases from V and 5 bases from J, with 17 bases between. Looked up from germline, CDR1 is SGHAT and CDR2 is FQNNGV. This CDR3 comprises 15 residues. CDR3 in amino acids: CASSFQGERPDEQYV. CDR3 sequence (DNA): TGTGCCAGCAGCTTTCAGGGAGAACGCCCTGACGAGCAGTACGTC.

The V call is TRBV4-1, the J call TRBJ1-2, with TRBD1 identical over 7 bases. The length of the CDR3 is 17 residues. With V trimmed by 0 bases and J by 5 bases, 12 bases remained unmatched. Per germline, CDR1 MGHRA and CDR2 YSYEKL. The CDR3 DNA reads TGCGCCAGCAGCCAAGATTGGACAGGCGCCCACCCATATGGCTACACCTTC. Protein sequence: CASSQDWTGAHPYGYTF.

The V call is TRBV30, the J call TRBJ2-1, with 8 bases aligning to TRBD2. Germline V lookup: CDR1 GTSNPN, CDR2 SVGIG (reference sequence). The CDR3 runs 14 residues. V lost 1 base and J lost 4; bases outside the gene matches: 3. The CDR3 DNA follows: TGTGCCTGGAGTGGTAGCGGGGTGTACAATGAGCAGTTCTTC. Encoded protein: CAWSGSGVYNEQFF.

This clonotype turned up a few times. The chain combines TRBV20-1 with TRBJ2-7; 7 bases agree with TRBD1. Germline V CDR1 and CDR2: DFQATT, SNEGSKA (reference sequence). Trimming removed 3 bases from V and 6 bases from J; junction bases left unmatched: 11. The CDR3 totals 14 residues. In DNA form, the CDR3 reads TGCAGTGCTAGGAGCGACAGGGTCGAGAGCGAGCAGTACGTC. Its protein product is CSARSDRVESEQYV.

CDR3 residues: CASRIGRGEETQYF. The CDR3 bases are TGTGCCAGCAGGATCGGGCGGGGTGAGGAGACCCAGTACTTC. The chain has TRBV12-3 or TRBV12-4 and TRBJ2-5; the D gene is possibly TRBD2 (6 bases). The CDR3 length is 14 residues. Trimming took 6 bases from V and 5 from J, leaving 16 bases between them.

In its sample, this clonotype was seen a few times. V is TRBV3-1 and J is TRBJ1-6, with D tentatively TRBD1 (5 bases). The CDR3 consists of 15 residues. The germline V gene encodes CDR1 LGHDT and CDR2 YNNKEL (reference sequence). Deletions cut 1 base from V and 9 bases from J, with 13 bases between. The CDR3 DNA reads as TGTGCCAGCAGCCAAGCTCAGGGTAGGATTTCACCCCTCCACTTT. Its translation: CASSQAQGRISPLHF.

The rearrangement uses TRBV12-3 or TRBV12-4 and TRBJ1-2; TRBD1 might be the D (5 bases). This CDR3 comprises 14 residues. The ends were cut back, 6 bases at V and 5 bases at J, with 16 bases in the middle. The CDR3 bases are TGTGCCAGCAGGCGGCGGGGCCTAGAGTATGGCTACACCTTC. Amino acid sequence: CASRRRGLEYGYTF.

The chain recombines TRBV2 with TRBJ2-7; 7 nucleotides align to TRBD1. V lost 1 base and J lost 4; bases outside the gene matches: 1. This CDR3 spans 13 amino acids. Germline lookup yields CDR1 SNHLY and CDR2 FYNNEI. The CDR3 reads CASSEGDSYEQYF. The CDR3 DNA sequence: TGTGCCAGCAGTGAAGGGGACAGTTACGAGCAGTACTTC.

The chain recombines TRBV4-3 with TRBJ2-7, with D possibly TRBD2 on 5 matching bases. Trimming stripped 0 bases from V and 3 bases from J, with 6 bases between. Germline CDR1 LGHNA, CDR2 YSLEER. The CDR3 runs 13 residues. The CDR3 nucleotides read TGCGCCAGCAGCCAAGACGGGGACTACGAGCAGTACTTC. Amino acid sequence: CASSQDGDYEQYF.

The chain has TRBV7-3 and TRBJ2-3; 8 positions match TRBD1. Germline V gene lookup returns CDR1 SGHTA and CDR2 FQGTGA. V lost 1 base to trimming and J lost 6 bases; unmatched junction nucleotides: 3. The CDR3 is 14 amino acids. CDR3 DNA sequence: TGTGCCAGCAGCTTAAAACAGGGGGTCGATACGCAGTATTTT. Translated, it gives CASSLKQGVDTQYF.